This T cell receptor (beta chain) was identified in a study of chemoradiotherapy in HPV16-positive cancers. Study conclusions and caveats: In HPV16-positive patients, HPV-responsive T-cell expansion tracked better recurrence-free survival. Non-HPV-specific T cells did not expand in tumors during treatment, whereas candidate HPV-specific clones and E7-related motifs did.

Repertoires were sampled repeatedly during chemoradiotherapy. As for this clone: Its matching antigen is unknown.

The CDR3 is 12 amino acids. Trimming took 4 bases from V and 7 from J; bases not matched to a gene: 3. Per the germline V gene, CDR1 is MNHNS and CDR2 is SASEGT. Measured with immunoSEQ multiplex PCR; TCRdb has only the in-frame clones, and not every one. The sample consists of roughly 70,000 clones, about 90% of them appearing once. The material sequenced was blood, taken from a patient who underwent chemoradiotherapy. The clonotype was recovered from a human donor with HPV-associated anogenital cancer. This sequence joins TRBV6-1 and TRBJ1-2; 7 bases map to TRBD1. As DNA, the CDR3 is TGTGCCAGCAGTGGACAGGGCTTTGGCTACACCTTC. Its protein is CASSGQGFGYTF.